This T cell receptor beta chain was obtained from a study of identifying expanded T cells in peripheral blood. Study observations and caveats: Technical replicates showed about 1.2 changed clones; around two weeks 15 to 20; four weeks 19. Clone count variance between roughly 2-week samples rose with total template count.

In the case of this clone: What it binds is not known.

Collection occurred without any documented infections or immune events in donors. This table comes from immunoSEQ multiplex PCR, and its TCRdb copy is limited to in-frame clones, with some not included. The repertoire holds 65,000 to 95,000 clones, with 70% to 90% as singletons. This CDR3 is 19 amino acids long. Germline V gene data show CDR1 as SEHNR and CDR2 as FQNEAQ (reference sequence). J gave up 2 bases and V 7 bases, and 13 bases lay outside the gene matches. Sequencing was carried out using blood. This chain joins TRBV7-9 and TRBJ2-2, with 13 bases fitting TRBD2. The sequence came from a person aged 18 to 69 in good health. Here the CDR3 reads CASTSLGTSGTLNTGELFF. Here the CDR3 DNA reads TGTGCCAGCACCTCCCTCGGGACTAGCGGGACCCTAAACACCGGGGAGCTGTTTTTT.